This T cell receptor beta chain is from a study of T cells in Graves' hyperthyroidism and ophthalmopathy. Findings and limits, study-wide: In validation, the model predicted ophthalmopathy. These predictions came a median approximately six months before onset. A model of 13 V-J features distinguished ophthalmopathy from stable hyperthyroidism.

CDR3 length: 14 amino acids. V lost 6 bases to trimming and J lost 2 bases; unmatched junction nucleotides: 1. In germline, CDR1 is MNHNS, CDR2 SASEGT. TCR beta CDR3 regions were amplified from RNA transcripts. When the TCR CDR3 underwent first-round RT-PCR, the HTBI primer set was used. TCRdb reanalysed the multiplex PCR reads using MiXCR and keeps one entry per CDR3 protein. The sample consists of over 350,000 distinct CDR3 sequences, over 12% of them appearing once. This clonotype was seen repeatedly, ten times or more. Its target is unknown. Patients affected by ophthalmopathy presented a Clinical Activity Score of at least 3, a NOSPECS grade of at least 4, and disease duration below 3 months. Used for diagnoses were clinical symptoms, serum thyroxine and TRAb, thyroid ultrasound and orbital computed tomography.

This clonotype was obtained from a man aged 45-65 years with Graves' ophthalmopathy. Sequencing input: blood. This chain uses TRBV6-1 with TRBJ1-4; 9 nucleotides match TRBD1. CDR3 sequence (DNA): TGTGCCAGCAGAACAGGGGGCACTAATGAAAAACTGTTTTTT. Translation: CASRTGGTNEKLFF.